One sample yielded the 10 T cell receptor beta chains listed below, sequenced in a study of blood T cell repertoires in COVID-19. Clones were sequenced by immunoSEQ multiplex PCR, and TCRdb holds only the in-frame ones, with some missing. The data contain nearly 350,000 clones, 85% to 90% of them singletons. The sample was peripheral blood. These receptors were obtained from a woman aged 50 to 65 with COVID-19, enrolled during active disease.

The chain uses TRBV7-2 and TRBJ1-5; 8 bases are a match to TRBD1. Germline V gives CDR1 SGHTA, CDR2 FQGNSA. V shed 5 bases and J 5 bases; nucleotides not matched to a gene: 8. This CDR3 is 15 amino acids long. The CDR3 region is CASSRQGARDQPQHF. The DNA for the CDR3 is TGTGCCAGCAGCCGTCAGGGGGCGCGGGATCAGCCCCAGCATTTT.

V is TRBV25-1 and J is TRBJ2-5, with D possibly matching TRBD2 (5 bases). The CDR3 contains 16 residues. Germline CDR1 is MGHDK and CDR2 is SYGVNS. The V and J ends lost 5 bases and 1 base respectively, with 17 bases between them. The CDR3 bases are TGTGCCAGCAGTTGGGTGGGAGTATGGTTCCAAGAGACCCAGTACTTC. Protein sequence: CASSWVGVWFQETQYF.

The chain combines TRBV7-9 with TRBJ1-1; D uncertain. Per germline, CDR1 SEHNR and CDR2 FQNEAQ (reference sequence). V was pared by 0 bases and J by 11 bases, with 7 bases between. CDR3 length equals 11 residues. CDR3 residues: CASSLAKEAFF. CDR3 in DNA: TGTGCCAGCAGCTTAGCGAAGGAGGCTTTCTTT.

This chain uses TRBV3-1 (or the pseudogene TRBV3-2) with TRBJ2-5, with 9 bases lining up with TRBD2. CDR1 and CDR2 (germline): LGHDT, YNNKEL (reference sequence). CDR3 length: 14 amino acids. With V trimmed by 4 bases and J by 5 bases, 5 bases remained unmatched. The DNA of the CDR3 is TGTGCCAGCAGCCCTGGACTAGCGAGGGAGACCCAGTACTTC. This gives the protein CASSPGLARETQYF.

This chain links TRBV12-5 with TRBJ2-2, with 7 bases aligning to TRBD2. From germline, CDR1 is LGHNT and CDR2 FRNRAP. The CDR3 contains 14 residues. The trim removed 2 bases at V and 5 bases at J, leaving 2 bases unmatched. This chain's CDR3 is CASGLQGGTGELFF. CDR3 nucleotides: TGTGCTAGTGGTTTGCAGGGAGGGACCGGGGAGCTGTTTTTT. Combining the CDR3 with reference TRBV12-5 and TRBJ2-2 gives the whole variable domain DARVTQTPRHKVTEMGQEVTMRCQPILGHNTVFWYRQTMMQGLELLAYFRNRAPLDDSGMPKDRFSAEMPDATLATLKIQPSEPRDSAVYFCASGLQGGTGELFFGEGSRLTVL.

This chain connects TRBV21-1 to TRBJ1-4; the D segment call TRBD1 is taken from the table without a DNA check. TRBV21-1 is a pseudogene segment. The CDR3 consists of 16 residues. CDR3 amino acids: CASSKRRTGVHEKLFF. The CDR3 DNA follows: TGTGCCAGCAGCAAACGTAGGACAGGGGTCCACGAAAAACTGTTTTTT.

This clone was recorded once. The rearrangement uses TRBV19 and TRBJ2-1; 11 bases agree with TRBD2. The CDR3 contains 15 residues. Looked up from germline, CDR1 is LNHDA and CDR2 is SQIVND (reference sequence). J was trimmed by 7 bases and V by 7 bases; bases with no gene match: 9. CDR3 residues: CASTGNVAGGNEQFF. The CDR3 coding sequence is TGTGCCAGTACCGGCAATGTAGCGGGAGGGAATGAGCAGTTCTTC.

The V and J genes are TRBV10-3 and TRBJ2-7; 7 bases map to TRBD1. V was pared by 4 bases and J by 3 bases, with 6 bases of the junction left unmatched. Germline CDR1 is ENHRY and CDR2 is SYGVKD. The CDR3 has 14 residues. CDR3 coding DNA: TGTGCCATCAGTGCACAGGGGACGCGCTACGAGCAGTACTTC. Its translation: CAISAQGTRYEQYF.

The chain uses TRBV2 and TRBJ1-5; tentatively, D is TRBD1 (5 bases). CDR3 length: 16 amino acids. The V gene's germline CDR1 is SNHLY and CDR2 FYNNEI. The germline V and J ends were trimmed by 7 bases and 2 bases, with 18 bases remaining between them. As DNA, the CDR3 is TGTGCCAGCAACCAGGGTTTGGGTGATGGCAATCAGCCCCAGCATTTT. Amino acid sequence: CASNQGLGDGNQPQHF. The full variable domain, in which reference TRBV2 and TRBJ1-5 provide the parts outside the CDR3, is EPEVTQTPSHQVTQMGQEVILRCVPISNHLYFYWYRQILGQKVEFLVSFYNNEISEKSEIFDDQFSVERPDGSNFTLKIRSTKLEDSAMYFCASNQGLGDGNQPQHFGDGTRLSIL.

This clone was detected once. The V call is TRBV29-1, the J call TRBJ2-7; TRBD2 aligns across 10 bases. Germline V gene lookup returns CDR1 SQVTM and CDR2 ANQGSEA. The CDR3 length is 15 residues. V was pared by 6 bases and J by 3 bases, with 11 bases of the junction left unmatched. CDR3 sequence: CSVTALSGRNYEQYF. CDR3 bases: TGCAGCGTAACTGCGCTTAGCGGGAGGAACTACGAGCAGTACTTC.